The clone carrying this TCR beta chain has only one observation. The data originate from a study of prognosis after radiotherapy for stage I lung cancer. Genomic DNA provided the template from which TCR beta CDR3 was amplified by two-round multiplex PCR. The authors ran first-round PCR with primers specific to each TRBV and TRBJ gene. From the multiplex PCR reads, TCRdb called clonotypes with MiXCR, one entry per CDR3 protein. The sample records about 34,000 distinct CDR3 sequences, under 35% being singletons. The CDR3 contains 18 residues. V lost 9 bases, J lost 0 bases, and 15 bases stayed unmatched. Germline-derived CDR1 and CDR2 are MDHEN and SYDVKM.

The chain employs TRBV28 and TRBJ2-3; 10 bases line up with TRBD2. Sample: PBMCs, taken before or after stereotactic body radiation therapy (not recorded which). The sequence derives from a donor at least 50 years old with non-small cell lung cancer. The CDR3 sequence is CARTFGLAEPYSTDTQYF. The CDR3 coding sequence is TGTGCCAGGACCTTTGGACTAGCGGAGCCATACAGCACAGATACGCAGTATTTT.